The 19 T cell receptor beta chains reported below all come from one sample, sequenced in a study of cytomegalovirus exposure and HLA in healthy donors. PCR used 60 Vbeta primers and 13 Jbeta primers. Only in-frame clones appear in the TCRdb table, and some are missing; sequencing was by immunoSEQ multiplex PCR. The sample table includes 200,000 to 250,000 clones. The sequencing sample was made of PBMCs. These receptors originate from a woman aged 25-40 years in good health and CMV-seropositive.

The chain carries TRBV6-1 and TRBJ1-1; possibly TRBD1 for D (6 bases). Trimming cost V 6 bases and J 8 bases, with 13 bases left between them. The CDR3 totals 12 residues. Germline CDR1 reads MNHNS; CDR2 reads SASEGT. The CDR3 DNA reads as TGTGCCAGCAGCCAGACAGGACCCGAAGCTTTCTTT. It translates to CASSQTGPEAFF.

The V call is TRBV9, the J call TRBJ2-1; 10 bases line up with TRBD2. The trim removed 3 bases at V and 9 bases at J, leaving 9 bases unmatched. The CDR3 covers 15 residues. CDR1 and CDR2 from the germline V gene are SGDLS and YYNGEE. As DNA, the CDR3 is TGTGCCAGCAGCGCCGGGACTAGCGATCTTGGTGAGCAGTTCTTC. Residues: CASSAGTSDLGEQFF. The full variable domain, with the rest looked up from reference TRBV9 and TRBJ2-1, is DSGVTQTPKHLITATGQRVTLRCSPRSGDLSVYWYQQSLDQGLQFLIQYYNGEERAKGNILERFSAQQFPDLHSELNLSSLELGDSALYFCASSAGTSDLGEQFFGPGTRLTVL.

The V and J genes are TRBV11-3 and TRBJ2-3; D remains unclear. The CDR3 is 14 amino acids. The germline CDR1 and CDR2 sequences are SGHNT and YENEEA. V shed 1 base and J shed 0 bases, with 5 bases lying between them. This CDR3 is CASSLGHSTDTQYF. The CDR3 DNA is TGTGCCAGCAGCTTAGGTCATAGCACAGATACGCAGTATTTT. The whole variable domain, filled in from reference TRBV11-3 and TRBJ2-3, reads EAGVVQSPRYKIIEKKQPVAFWCNPISGHNTLYWYLQNLGQGPELLIRYENEEAVDDSQLPKDRFSAERLKGVDSTLKIQPAELGDSAVYLCASSLGHSTDTQYFGPGTRLTVL.

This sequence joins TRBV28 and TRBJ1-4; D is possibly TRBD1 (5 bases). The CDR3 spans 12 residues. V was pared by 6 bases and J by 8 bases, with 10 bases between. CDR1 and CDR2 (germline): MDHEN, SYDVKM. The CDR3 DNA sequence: TGTGCCAGCAGGATCGGGGGAGAAAAACTGTTTTTT. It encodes CASRIGGEKLFF.

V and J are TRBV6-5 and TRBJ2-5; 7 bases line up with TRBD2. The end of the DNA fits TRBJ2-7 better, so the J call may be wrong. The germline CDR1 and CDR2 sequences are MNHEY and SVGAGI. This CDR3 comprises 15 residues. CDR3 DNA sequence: TGTGCCAGCAGTTACGGGGGAGGGATATACTACGAGCAGTACTTC. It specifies CASSYGGGIYYEQYF.

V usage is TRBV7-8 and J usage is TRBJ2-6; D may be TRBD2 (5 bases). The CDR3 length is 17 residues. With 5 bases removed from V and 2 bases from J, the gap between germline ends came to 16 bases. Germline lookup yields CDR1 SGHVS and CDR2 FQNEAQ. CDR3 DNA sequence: TGTGCCAGCAGCGCCCGGGCGGGTTCTCCTGGGGCCAACGTCCTGACTTTC. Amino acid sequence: CASSARAGSPGANVLTF.

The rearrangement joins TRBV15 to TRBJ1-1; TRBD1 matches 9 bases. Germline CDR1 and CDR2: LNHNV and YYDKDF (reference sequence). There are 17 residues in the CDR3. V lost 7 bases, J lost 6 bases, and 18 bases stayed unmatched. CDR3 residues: CATNTPRGTGRGPEAFF. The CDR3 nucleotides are TGTGCCACCAACACCCCCCGGGGGACAGGGCGGGGACCTGAAGCTTTCTTT.

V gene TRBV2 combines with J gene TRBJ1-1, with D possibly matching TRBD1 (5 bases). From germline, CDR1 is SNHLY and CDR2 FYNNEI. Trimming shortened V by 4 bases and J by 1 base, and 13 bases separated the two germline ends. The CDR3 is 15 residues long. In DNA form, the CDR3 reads TGTGCCAGCAGTGGTTCGGGCAGGGCGAACACTGAAGCTTTCTTT. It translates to CASSGSGRANTEAFF.

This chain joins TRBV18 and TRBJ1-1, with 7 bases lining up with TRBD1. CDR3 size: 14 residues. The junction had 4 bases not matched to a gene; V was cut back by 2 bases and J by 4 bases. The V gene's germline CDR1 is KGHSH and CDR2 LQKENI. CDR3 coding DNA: TGTGCCAGCTCACCAGGGACAGTCCTCACTGAAGCTTTCTTT. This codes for CASSPGTVLTEAFF.

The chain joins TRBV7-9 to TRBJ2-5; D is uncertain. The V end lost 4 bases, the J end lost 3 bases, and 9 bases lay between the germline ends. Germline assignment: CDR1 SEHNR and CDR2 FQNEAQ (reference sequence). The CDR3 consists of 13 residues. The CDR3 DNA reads TGTGCCAGCAGCTCCGAGAAGAAAGAGACCCAGTACTTC. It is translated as CASSSEKKETQYF.

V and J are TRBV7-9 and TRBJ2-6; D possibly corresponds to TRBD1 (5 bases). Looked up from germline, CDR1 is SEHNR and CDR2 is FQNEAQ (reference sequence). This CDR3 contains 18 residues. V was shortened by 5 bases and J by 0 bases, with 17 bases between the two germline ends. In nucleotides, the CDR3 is TGTGCCAGCAGCGGCAGACAGCTAGGCCACTCTGGGGCCAACGTCCTGACTTTC. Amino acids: CASSGRQLGHSGANVLTF.

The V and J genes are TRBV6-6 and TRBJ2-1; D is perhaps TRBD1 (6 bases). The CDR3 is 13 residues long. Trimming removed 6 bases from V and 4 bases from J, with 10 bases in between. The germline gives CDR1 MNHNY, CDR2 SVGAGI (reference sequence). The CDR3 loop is CASRRQGYNEQFF. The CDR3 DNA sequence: TGTGCCAGCAGGCGGCAGGGGTACAATGAGCAGTTCTTC.

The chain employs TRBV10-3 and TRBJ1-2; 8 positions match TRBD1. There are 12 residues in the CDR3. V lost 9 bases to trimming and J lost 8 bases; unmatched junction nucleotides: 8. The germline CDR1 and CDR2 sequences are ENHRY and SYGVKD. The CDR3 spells CAMGRGLSGYTF. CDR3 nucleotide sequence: TGTGCCATGGGCAGGGGGCTTTCCGGCTACACCTTC.

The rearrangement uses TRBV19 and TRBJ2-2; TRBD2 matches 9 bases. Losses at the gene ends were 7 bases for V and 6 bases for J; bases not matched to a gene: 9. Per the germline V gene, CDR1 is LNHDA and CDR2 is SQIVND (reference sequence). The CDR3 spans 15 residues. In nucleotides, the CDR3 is TGTGCCAGTACCAACGGGACTAGCTACGCCGGGGAGCTGTTTTTT. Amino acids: CASTNGTSYAGELFF.

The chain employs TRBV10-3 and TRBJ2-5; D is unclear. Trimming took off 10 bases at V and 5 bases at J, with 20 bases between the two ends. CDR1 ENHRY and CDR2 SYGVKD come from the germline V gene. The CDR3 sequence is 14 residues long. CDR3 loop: CATTLERVAETQYF. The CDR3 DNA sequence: TGTGCCACGACTCTCGAACGGGTCGCGGAGACCCAGTACTTC.

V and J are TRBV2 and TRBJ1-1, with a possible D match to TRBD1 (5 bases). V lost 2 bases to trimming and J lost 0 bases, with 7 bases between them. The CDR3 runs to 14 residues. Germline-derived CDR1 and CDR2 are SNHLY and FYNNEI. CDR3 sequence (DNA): TGTGCCAGCAGTGAAATGGACATGAACACTGAAGCTTTCTTT. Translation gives CASSEMDMNTEAFF.

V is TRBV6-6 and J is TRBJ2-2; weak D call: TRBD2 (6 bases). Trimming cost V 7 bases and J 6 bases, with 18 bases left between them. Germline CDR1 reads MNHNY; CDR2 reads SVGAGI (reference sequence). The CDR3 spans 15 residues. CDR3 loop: CASISGLTRSGELFF. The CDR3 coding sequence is TGTGCCAGCATTTCGGGACTTACAAGATCCGGGGAGCTGTTTTTT.

The CDR3: CASSPWTSGMSSYNEQFF. CDR3 bases: TGCGCCAGCAGCCCGTGGACTAGCGGGATGAGCTCCTACAATGAGCAGTTCTTC. The chain recombines TRBV5-1 with TRBJ2-1; 12 positions agree with TRBD2. With 4 bases clipped from V and 0 bases from J, the junction kept 8 bases outside the gene matches. CDR1 SGHRS and CDR2 YFSETQ come from the germline V gene. The CDR3 covers 18 residues.

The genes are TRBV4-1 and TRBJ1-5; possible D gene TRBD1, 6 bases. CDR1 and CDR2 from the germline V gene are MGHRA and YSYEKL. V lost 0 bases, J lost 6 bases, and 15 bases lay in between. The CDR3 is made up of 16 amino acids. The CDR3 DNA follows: TGCGCCAGCAGCCAAGAACCACGGGCAGGGGTTCAGCCCCAGCATTTT. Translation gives CASSQEPRAGVQPQHF.